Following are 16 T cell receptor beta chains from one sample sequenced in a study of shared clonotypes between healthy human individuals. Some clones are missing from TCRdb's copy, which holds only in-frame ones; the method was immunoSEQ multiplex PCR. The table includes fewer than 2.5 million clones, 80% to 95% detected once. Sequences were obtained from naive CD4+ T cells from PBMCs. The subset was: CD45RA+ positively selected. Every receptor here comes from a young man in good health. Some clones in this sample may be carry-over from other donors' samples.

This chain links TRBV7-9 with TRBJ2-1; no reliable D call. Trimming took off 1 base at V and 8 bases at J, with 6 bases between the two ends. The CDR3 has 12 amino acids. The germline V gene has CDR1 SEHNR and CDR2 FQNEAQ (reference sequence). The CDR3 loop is CASSLVGHEQFF. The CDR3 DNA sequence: TGTGCCAGCAGCTTAGTCGGCCATGAGCAGTTCTTC.

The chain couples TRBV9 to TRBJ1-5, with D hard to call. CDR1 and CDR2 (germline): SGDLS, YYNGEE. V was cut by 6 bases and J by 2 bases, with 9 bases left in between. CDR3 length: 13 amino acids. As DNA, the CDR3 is TGTGCCAGCAAGGGTCGGGGCAATCAGCCCCAGCATTTT. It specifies CASKGRGNQPQHF. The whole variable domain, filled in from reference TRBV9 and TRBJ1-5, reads DSGVTQTPKHLITATGQRVTLRCSPRSGDLSVYWYQQSLDQGLQFLIQYYNGEERAKGNILERFSAQQFPDLHSELNLSSLELGDSALYFCASKGRGNQPQHFGDGTRLSIL.

The CDR3 protein is CASSGKGSYNEQFF. In nucleotides, the CDR3 is TGCGCCAGCAGCGGCAAGGGGTCCTACAATGAGCAGTTCTTC. This chain connects TRBV5-1 to TRBJ2-1, with a possible D match to TRBD1 (5 bases). Deletions cut 4 bases from V and 1 base from J, with 9 bases between. Germline lookup yields CDR1 SGHRS and CDR2 YFSETQ. The CDR3 runs 14 residues.

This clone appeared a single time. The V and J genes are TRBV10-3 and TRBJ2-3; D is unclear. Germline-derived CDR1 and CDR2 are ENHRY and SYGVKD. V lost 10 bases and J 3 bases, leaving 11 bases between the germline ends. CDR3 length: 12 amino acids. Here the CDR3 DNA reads TGTGCCACCACCGATGGGACAGATACGCAGTATTTT. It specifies CATTDGTDTQYF.

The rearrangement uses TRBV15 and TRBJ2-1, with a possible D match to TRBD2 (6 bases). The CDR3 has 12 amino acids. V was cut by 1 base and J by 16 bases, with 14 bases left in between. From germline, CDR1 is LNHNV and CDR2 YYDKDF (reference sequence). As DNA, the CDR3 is TGTGCCACCAGCAGAGGAACTAGCCGGGGATTCTTC. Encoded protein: CATSRGTSRGFF. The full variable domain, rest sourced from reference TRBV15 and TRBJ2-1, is DAMVIQNPRYQVTQFGKPVTLSCSQTLNHNVMYWYQQKSSQAPKLLFHYYDKDFNNEADTPDNFQSRRPNTSFCFLDIRSPGLGDTAMYLCATSRGTSRGFFGPGTRLTVL.

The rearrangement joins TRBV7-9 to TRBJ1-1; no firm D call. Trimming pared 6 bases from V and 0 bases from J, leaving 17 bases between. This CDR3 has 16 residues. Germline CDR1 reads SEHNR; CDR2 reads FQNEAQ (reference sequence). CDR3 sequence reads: CASSLRLSRMNTEAFF. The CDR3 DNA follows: TGTGCCAGCAGTTTGAGACTCAGCCGAATGAACACTGAAGCTTTCTTT.

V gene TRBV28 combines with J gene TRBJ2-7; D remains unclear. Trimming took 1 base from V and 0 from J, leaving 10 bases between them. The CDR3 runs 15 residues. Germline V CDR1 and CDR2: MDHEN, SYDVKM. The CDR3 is CASSLSSEGSYEQYF. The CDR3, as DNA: TGTGCCAGCAGTTTATCGTCAGAAGGCTCCTACGAGCAGTACTTC.

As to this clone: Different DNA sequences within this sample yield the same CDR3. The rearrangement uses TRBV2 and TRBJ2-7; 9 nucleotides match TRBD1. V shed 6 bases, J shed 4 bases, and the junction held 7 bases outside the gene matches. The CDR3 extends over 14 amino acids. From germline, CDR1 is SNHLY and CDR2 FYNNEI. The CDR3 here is CASSTGTGLYEQYF. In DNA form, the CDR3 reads TGTGCCAGCAGCACCGGGACAGGGCTTTACGAGCAGTACTTC.

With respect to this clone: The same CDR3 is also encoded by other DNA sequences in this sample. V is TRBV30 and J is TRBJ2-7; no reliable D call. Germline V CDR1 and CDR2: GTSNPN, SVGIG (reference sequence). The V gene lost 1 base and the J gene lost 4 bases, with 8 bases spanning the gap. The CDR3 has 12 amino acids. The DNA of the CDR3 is TGTGCCTGGAGTGATAGAGGATACGAGCAGTACTTC. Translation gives CAWSDRGYEQYF.

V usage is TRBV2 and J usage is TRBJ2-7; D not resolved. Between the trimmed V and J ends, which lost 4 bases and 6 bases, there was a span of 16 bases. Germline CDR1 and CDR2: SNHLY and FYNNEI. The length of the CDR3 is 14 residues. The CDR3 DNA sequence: TGTGCCAGCAGTGGGGCAGGACCCGCCCTCGAGCAGTACTTC. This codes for CASSGAGPALEQYF.

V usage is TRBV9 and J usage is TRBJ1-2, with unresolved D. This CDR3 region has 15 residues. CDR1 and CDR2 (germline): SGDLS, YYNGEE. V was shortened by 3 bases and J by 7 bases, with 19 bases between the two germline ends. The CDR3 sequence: CASSDDVDGVLGYTF. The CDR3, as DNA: TGTGCCAGCAGCGACGACGTGGATGGCGTTCTTGGCTACACCTTC.

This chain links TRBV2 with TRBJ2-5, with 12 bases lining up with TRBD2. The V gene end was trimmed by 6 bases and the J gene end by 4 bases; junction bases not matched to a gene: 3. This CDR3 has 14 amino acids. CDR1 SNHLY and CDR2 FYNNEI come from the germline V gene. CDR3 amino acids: CASRASGRGETQYF. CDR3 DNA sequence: TGTGCCAGCAGGGCTAGCGGGAGGGGAGAGACCCAGTACTTC.

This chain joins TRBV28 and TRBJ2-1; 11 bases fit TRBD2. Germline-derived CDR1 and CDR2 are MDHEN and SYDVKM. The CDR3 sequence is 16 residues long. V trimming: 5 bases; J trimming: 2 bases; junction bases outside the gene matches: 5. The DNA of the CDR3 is TGTGCCAGCAGTGGTGGGACTAGCGGCCCCTACAATGAGCAGTTCTTC. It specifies CASSGGTSGPYNEQFF.

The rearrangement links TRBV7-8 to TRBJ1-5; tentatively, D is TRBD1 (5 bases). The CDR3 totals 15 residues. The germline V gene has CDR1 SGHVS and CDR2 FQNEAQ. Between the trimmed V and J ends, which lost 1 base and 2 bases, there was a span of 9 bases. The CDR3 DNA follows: TGTGCCAGCAGCTTAGAGGGGCAGCGCAATCAGCCCCAGCATTTT. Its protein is CASSLEGQRNQPQHF.

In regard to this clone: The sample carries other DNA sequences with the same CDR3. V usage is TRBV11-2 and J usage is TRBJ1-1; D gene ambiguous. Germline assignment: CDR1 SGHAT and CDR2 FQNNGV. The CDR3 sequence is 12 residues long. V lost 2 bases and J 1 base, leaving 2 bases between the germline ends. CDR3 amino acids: CASSLRNTEAFF. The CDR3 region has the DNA TGTGCCAGCAGCTTAAGGAACACTGAAGCTTTCTTT.

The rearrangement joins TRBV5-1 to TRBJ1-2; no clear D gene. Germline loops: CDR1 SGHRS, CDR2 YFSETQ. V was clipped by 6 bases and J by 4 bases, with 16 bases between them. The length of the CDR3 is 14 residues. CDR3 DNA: TGCGCCAGCAACCCCCGGCCGATTGGCTATGGCTACACCTTC. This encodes CASNPRPIGYGYTF.